These T cell receptor beta chains were read from a single sample in a study of Ad26.COV2.S vaccination and SARS-CoV-2 variants. Measured with immunoSEQ multiplex PCR; TCRdb has only the in-frame clones, and not every one. This table has about 480,000 clones, around 88% appearing once. The material sequenced was peripheral blood, taken in a trial of Ad26.COV2.S vaccine versus placebo. Every receptor here comes from a person between 18 and 59 years old who received the Ad26.COV2.S COVID-19 vaccine or a placebo. Each CDR3 is given with its conserved first and last residue. A D gene is named only where the DNA matches it firmly. Expanded clones are given a class, and other clones once, few, many or no size at all.

cdr3_nt: TGTGCCAGCAGTTTAGCCCCACAGCACTATGGCTACACCTTC
cdr3_aa: CASSLAPQHYGYTF
clone_size: -
v_call: TRBV28
d_call: -
j_call: TRBJ1-2

cdr3_nt: TGCGCCAGCACCCCGGGACTAGCGAGAACCGGGGAGCTGTTTTTT
cdr3_aa: CASTPGLARTGELFF
clone_size: -
v_call: TRBV5-1
d_call: TRBD2
j_call: TRBJ2-2

cdr3_nt: TGTGCCAGCAGTGTTTACACCGGGCTAGCGCAAGAGACCCAGTACTTC
cdr3_aa: CASSVYTGLAQETQYF
clone_size: -
v_call: TRBV25-1
d_call: -
j_call: TRBJ2-5

cdr3_nt: TGTGCCAGCAGCCAAGATCGATTGGGGGCTAGCGGGTCCCTACCCAATGAGCAGTTCTTC
cdr3_aa: CASSQDRLGASGSLPNEQFF
clone_size: -
v_call: TRBV4-2
d_call: TRBD2
j_call: TRBJ2-1

cdr3_nt: TGCGCCAGCAGCTTGGGGTTCTCAGGGGGCGTCAACGAGCAGTACTTC
cdr3_aa: CASSLGFSGGVNEQYF
clone_size: -
v_call: TRBV5-1
d_call: TRBD1
j_call: TRBJ2-7

cdr3_nt: TGTGCCAGCAGCTTAACCGGGACAGGGGGCTTTGAGCAGTACTTC
cdr3_aa: CASSLTGTGGFEQYF
clone_size: -
v_call: TRBV7-9
d_call: TRBD1
j_call: TRBJ2-7

cdr3_nt: TGTGCCAGCGGGACCGGGCGGAATACGCAGTATTTT
cdr3_aa: CASGTGRNTQYF
clone_size: -
v_call: TRBV12-3/TRBV12-4
d_call: -
j_call: TRBJ2-3

cdr3_nt: TGTGCCAGCAGCCTTCTCGGACAGGCCCTCCCTGAAGCTTTCTTT
cdr3_aa: CASSLLGQALPEAFF
clone_size: -
v_call: TRBV3-1/TRBV3-2
d_call: TRBD1
j_call: TRBJ1-1

cdr3_nt: TGTGCCAGCAGTGAGTGGGGTGTGCTAAACACCGGGGAGCTGTTTTTT
cdr3_aa: CASSEWGVLNTGELFF
clone_size: -
v_call: TRBV6-1
d_call: -
j_call: TRBJ2-2

cdr3_nt: TGTGCCAGCAGCGTAGGGACAGGGGGCCCTTATAGCAATCAGCCCCAGCATTTT
cdr3_aa: CASSVGTGGPYSNQPQHF
clone_size: -
v_call: TRBV9
d_call: TRBD1
j_call: TRBJ1-5

cdr3_nt: TGTGCCAGCAGCTCACCCGGGACAGGGCGGTACGAGCAGTACTTC
cdr3_aa: CASSSPGTGRYEQYF
clone_size: -
v_call: TRBV28
d_call: TRBD1
j_call: TRBJ2-7

cdr3_nt: TGTGCCAGCAGCGCCGGAGGTGGTAGCGGGAGCTGGAGGACCCAGTACTTC
cdr3_aa: CASSAGGGSGSWRTQYF
clone_size: -
v_call: TRBV9
d_call: TRBD2
j_call: TRBJ2-5

cdr3_nt: TGTGCCAGTAGTATAGTCAGGGGAAATCAGCCCCAGCATTTT
cdr3_aa: CASSIVRGNQPQHF
clone_size: -
v_call: TRBV19
d_call: -
j_call: TRBJ1-5

cdr3_nt: TGTGCCAGCAGTTTACAGGGGGCAAACTACGAGCAGTACTTC
cdr3_aa: CASSLQGANYEQYF
clone_size: medium-sized
v_call: TRBV27
d_call: TRBD1
j_call: TRBJ2-7

cdr3_nt: TGTGCCTGGAGTGGTGGGGTCTGGGAGCAGTTCTTC
cdr3_aa: CAWSGGVWEQFF
clone_size: once
v_call: TRBV30
d_call: -
j_call: TRBJ2-1

cdr3_nt: TGTGCCAGCAGCTTAGCTAATTCACCCCTCCACTTT
cdr3_aa: CASSLANSPLHF
clone_size: -
v_call: TRBV7-9
d_call: -
j_call: TRBJ1-6

cdr3_nt: TGCAGCGTTGAAGACAGTTCCTATGGCTACACCTTC
cdr3_aa: CSVEDSSYGYTF
clone_size: -
v_call: TRBV29-1
d_call: -
j_call: TRBJ1-2

cdr3_nt: TGCGCCAGCAGCTCCGACCGACAGGGGAACACCGGGGAGCTGTTTTTT
cdr3_aa: CASSSDRQGNTGELFF
clone_size: -
v_call: TRBV5-1
d_call: TRBD1
j_call: TRBJ2-2

cdr3_nt: TGTGCCTGGAGTGCAGTTACAGATTACGAGCAGTACTTC
cdr3_aa: CAWSAVTDYEQYF
clone_size: once
v_call: TRBV30
d_call: -
j_call: TRBJ2-7

cdr3_nt: TGTGCCAGCAGCGTCGGGAGAGGATATTCACCCCTCCACTTT
cdr3_aa: CASSVGRGYSPLHF
clone_size: -
v_call: TRBV9
d_call: -
j_call: TRBJ1-6

cdr3_nt: TGTGCCAGCAGCTTATGGTCCAGCGGGAGTTACGAGCAGTACTTC
cdr3_aa: CASSLWSSGSYEQYF
clone_size: -
v_call: TRBV7-2
d_call: TRBD2
j_call: TRBJ2-7

cdr3_nt: TGTGCCAGCAGCCAAGAAGACAGGGCCAGAAACACAGATACGCAGTATTTT
cdr3_aa: CASSQEDRARNTDTQYF
clone_size: -
v_call: TRBV14
d_call: TRBD1
j_call: TRBJ2-3

cdr3_nt: TGTGCCAGCAGCCCGCCGGGGAGGGAAACGCAGTATTTT
cdr3_aa: CASSPPGRETQYF
clone_size: -
v_call: TRBV7-3
d_call: TRBD2
j_call: TRBJ2-3

cdr3_nt: TGTGCCAGCAGCCAAATTTGGGACACAGCTAACTATGGCTACACCTTC
cdr3_aa: CASSQIWDTANYGYTF
clone_size: -
v_call: TRBV14
d_call: -
j_call: TRBJ1-2

cdr3_nt: TGTGCCAGCAGCCGCCCTGACGCGGGAGGACTCACCGGGGAGCTGTTTTTT
cdr3_aa: CASSRPDAGGLTGELFF
clone_size: -
v_call: TRBV28
d_call: TRBD2
j_call: TRBJ2-2